The 32 T cell receptor beta chains below come from one sample, sequenced in a study of PD-1 and CTLA-4 blockade in melanoma. Measured with immunoSEQ multiplex PCR; TCRdb has only the in-frame clones, and not every one. This table has 10,000 to 13,000 clones, roughly 80% appearing once. Sequencing used CD8+ T cells from peripheral blood, obtained from a patient given anti-PD-1 treatment. Every receptor here comes from a human donor with melanoma.

The chain carries TRBV4-1 and TRBJ1-2; 10 bases map to TRBD1. The CDR3 totals 15 residues. Germline CDR1 MGHRA, CDR2 YSYEKL. V lost 1 base and J lost 6; bases outside the gene matches: 5. CDR3 nucleotide sequence: TGCGCCAGCAGCCAAGTTCTGGACAGGGGGGATGGCTACACCTTC. Residues: CASSQVLDRGDGYTF.

The chain combines TRBV24-1 with TRBJ2-1, with 9 bases matching TRBD2. Looked up from germline, CDR1 is KGHDR and CDR2 is SFDVKD. After removal of 5 bases from V and 7 bases from J, the junction contained 5 bases not matched to a gene. The CDR3 consists of 14 residues. CDR3 nucleotides: TGTGCCACCAGTGCCTTAGCGGGAGCTAATGAGCAGTTCTTC. The encoded protein is CATSALAGANEQFF.

The chain employs TRBV30 and TRBJ2-7, with D perhaps assigned TRBD1 or TRBD2 (5 bases each). Trimming took 8 bases from V and 3 from J, leaving 17 bases between them. This CDR3 is built from 13 residues. In germline, CDR1 is GTSNPN, CDR2 SVGIG (reference sequence). The CDR3 bases are TGTGCCCGGGACGGGATCGGAGGCTACGAGCAGTACTTC. Translated, it gives CARDGIGGYEQYF.

The chain links TRBV7-2 to TRBJ1-5; no firm D call. Germline V gene data show CDR1 as SGHTA and CDR2 as FQGNSA. This CDR3 is 15 amino acids long. V was cut by 5 bases and J by 0 bases, with 11 bases left in between. CDR3 protein: CASSPGIHSNQPQHF. The DNA of the CDR3 is TGTGCCAGCAGCCCTGGGATCCATAGCAATCAGCCCCAGCATTTT.

This clone came up once. The J gene is TRBJ1-1, the V gene TRBV5-8, with D uncertain. V was shortened by 4 bases and J by 0 bases, with 7 bases between the two germline ends. Germline CDR1 reads SGHTS; CDR2 reads YDEGEE. The CDR3 totals 13 residues. The CDR3 sequence: CASSIVVNTEAFF. The CDR3 coding sequence is TGTGCCAGCAGCATAGTAGTGAACACTGAAGCTTTCTTT.

The V call is TRBV2, the J call TRBJ2-4, with TRBD2 as a possible D gene (6 bases). The CDR3 runs 15 residues. CDR1 is SNHLY and CDR2 is FYNNEI in the germline V gene. Trimming left V 2 bases short and J 0 bases short, with 8 bases between. CDR3: CASSEKRAAKNIQYF. In DNA, the CDR3 is TGTGCCAGCAGTGAAAAGCGGGCAGCCAAAAACATTCAGTACTTC.

This chain joins TRBV25-1 and TRBJ2-1; TRBD1 might be the D (7 bases). The CDR3 is made up of 15 amino acids. The V end was cut by 0 bases, the J end by 9 bases, with 15 bases between. Germline V gene data show CDR1 as MGHDK and CDR2 as SYGVNS. CDR3 DNA: TGTGCCAGCAGTGAATACGGGGGACAGTCGGGTGAGCAGTTCTTC. This codes for CASSEYGGQSGEQFF.

V and J are TRBV5-6 and TRBJ2-5; weak D call: TRBD2 (6 bases). Germline V gene lookup returns CDR1 SGHDT and CDR2 YYEEEE. The V end lost 5 bases, the J end lost 5 bases, and 22 bases lay between the germline ends. CDR3 size: 16 residues. CDR3 in amino acids: CASSLGSGVARETQYF. The CDR3 DNA is TGTGCCAGCAGTCTTGGGTCGGGAGTCGCGCGGGAGACCCAGTACTTC.

This chain links TRBV6-5 with TRBJ1-2, with D possibly being TRBD1 (5 bases). V shed 4 bases and J shed 8 bases, with 17 bases lying between them. CDR1 is MNHEY, CDR2 SVGAGI, per germline. The CDR3 has 14 amino acids. The CDR3 region is CASSFGTGGVGYTF. The CDR3 DNA reads TGTGCCAGCAGTTTTGGGACCGGGGGAGTCGGCTACACCTTC.

The chain recombines TRBV2 with TRBJ2-7, with TRBD2 identical over 12 bases. Germline-derived CDR1 and CDR2 are SNHLY and FYNNEI. Trimming cost V 2 bases and J 5 bases; bases outside gene matches: 13. CDR3 length: 18 amino acids. The CDR3 sequence is CASSETASGTSGFNEQYF. CDR3 sequence (DNA): TGTGCCAGCAGTGAAACCGCTTCCGGGACTAGCGGGTTCAACGAGCAGTACTTC. Filled out from reference TRBV2 and TRBJ2-7, the complete variable domain reads EPEVTQTPSHQVTQMGQEVILRCVPISNHLYFYWYRQILGQKVEFLVSFYNNEISEKSEIFDDQFSVERPDGSNFTLKIRSTKLEDSAMYFCASSETASGTSGFNEQYFGPGTRLTVT.

This rearrangement joins TRBV11-2 to TRBJ2-1; D could derive from TRBD1 or TRBD2 (5 bases each). V was pared by 6 bases and J by 1 base, with 16 bases between. This CDR3 spans 16 amino acids. The germline CDR1 and CDR2 sequences are SGHAT and FQNNGV. DNA for the CDR3: TGTGCCAGCAGTTCCCAGTTCGAGGGGTCCTACAATGAGCAGTTCTTC. Its translation: CASSSQFEGSYNEQFF.

This chain uses TRBV4-3 with TRBJ1-1, with D possibly matching TRBD1 (6 bases). The germline gives CDR1 LGHNA, CDR2 YSLEER. V was clipped by 0 bases and J by 2 bases, with 7 bases between them. This CDR3 is 14 amino acids long. The CDR3: CASSQDRGNTEAFF. In DNA, the CDR3 is TGCGCCAGCAGCCAAGACAGGGGCAACACTGAAGCTTTCTTT.

This clone showed up just a few times. V is TRBV6-5 and J is TRBJ1-5; 10 nucleotides line up with TRBD1. The CDR3 consists of 15 residues. V dropped 6 bases and J dropped 4; count of bases not matched to a gene: 6. Germline values: CDR1 MNHEY, CDR2 SVGAGI. The CDR3 nucleotides read TGTGCCAGCAGGACGGGACAGGGGATTAATCAGCCCCAGCATTTT. Translated: CASRTGQGINQPQHF.

V usage is TRBV27 and J usage is TRBJ2-7, with D tentatively TRBD2 (5 bases). V was pared by 0 bases and J by 1 base, with 10 bases between. The length of the CDR3 is 15 residues. CDR1 is MNHEY, CDR2 SMNVEV, per germline (reference sequence). The CDR3 sequence: CASSLSVLGSYEQYF. The CDR3, as DNA: TGTGCCAGCAGTTTATCAGTACTAGGGTCCTACGAGCAGTACTTC.

The genes are TRBV2 and TRBJ2-5; 8 bases line up with TRBD2. Germline lookup yields CDR1 SNHLY and CDR2 FYNNEI. The CDR3 has 13 residues. V shed 8 bases and J 5 bases; nucleotides not matched to a gene: 7. DNA for the CDR3: TGTGCCAGCTCGGGACTAGTGGAGGAGACCCAGTACTTC. It is translated as CASSGLVEETQYF.

This clone was observed once. CDR3 in DNA: TGTGCCAGCAGTTACAACGCCTTCTATGGCTACACCTTC. It encodes CASSYNAFYGYTF. J is TRBJ1-2 and V is TRBV6-5; D not certain. Trimming stripped 2 bases from V and 4 bases from J, with 8 bases between. Germline V gene sequence: CDR1 MNHEY, CDR2 SVGAGI. The CDR3 extends over 13 amino acids.

This clone was detected only a few times. The rearrangement joins TRBV28 to TRBJ2-1; TRBD2 matches 7 bases. This CDR3 region has 15 residues. The J segment lost 4 bases and the V segment lost 2 bases, leaving 5 bases of the junction unmatched. Germline CDR1 reads MDHEN; CDR2 reads SYDVKM. The CDR3 spells CASSLHQGLYNEQFF. DNA for the CDR3: TGTGCCAGCAGTTTACACCAGGGACTATACAATGAGCAGTTCTTC.

The V call is TRBV6-2 or TRBV6-3, the J call TRBJ2-7; weak D call: TRBD1 (6 bases). CDR3 length: 16 residues. From germline, CDR1 is MNHEY and CDR2 SVGEGT. V was clipped by 0 bases and J by 5 bases, with 17 bases between them. For the CDR3, the DNA is TGTGCCAGCAGTTACTCGGTATTGGACAGAGGTGACGAGCAGTACTTC. Translating gives CASSYSVLDRGDEQYF.

By proportion, this clone is medium-sized (0.01 to 0.1%). The genes are TRBV5-4 and TRBJ2-1; 9 nucleotides align to TRBD2. Germline trimming cut 4 bases from V and 4 bases from J; bases unmatched to any gene: 15. Germline assignment: CDR1 SGHNT and CDR2 YYREEE (reference sequence). The CDR3 loop spans 18 amino acids. CDR3 amino acids: CASSLTAGGSSAYNEQFF. The CDR3 DNA reads as TGTGCCAGCAGCCTGACGGCGGGAGGGAGTTCGGCGTACAATGAGCAGTTCTTC.

This clone has just a few counts. V gene TRBV9 combines with J gene TRBJ1-3; D remains ambiguous. The V gene's germline CDR1 is SGDLS and CDR2 YYNGEE. The length of the CDR3 is 15 residues. Trimming cost V 0 bases and J 2 bases, with 9 bases left between them. The CDR3 spells CASSVDTTTGNTIYF. CDR3 DNA sequence: TGTGCCAGCAGCGTAGACACGACCACTGGAAACACCATATATTTT.

The chain links TRBV30 to TRBJ1-4, with D possibly TRBD1 on 6 matching bases. Trimming cost V 3 bases and J 7 bases, with 15 bases left between them. Germline CDR1 reads GTSNPN; CDR2 reads SVGIG (reference sequence). This CDR3 is built from 14 residues. The CDR3 coding sequence is TGTGCCTGGAGCGCAGGGGCAGGGGTTGAAAAACTGTTTTTT. Protein sequence: CAWSAGAGVEKLFF.

As to this clone: The germline gene is not matched at one end of the junction; a read error may be the cause. The V call is TRBV2, the J call TRBJ2-3; no firm D call. The CDR3 loop spans 13 amino acids. Per germline, CDR1 SNHLY and CDR2 FYNNEI. The CDR3 nucleotides are TGTGCCAGCACTGAACCTAGCACAGATACGCAGTATTTT. Amino acid sequence: CASTEPSTDTQYF. Combining the CDR3 with reference TRBV2 and TRBJ2-3 gives the whole variable domain EPEVTQTPSHQVTQMGQEVILRCVPISNHLYFYWYRQILGQKVEFLVSFYNNEISEKSEIFDDQFSVERPDGSNFTLKIRSTKLEDSAMYFCASTEPSTDTQYFGPGTRLTVL.

The V gene is TRBV29-1, the J gene TRBJ2-3; D perhaps matches TRBD1 (6 bases). The CDR3 is 16 amino acids. The V gene's germline CDR1 is SQVTM and CDR2 ANQGSEA. Trimming pared 6 bases from V and 2 bases from J, leaving 21 bases between. CDR3 bases: TGCAGCGTCATTTGGGGGCCCGGGGCCCTCACAGATACGCAGTATTTT. It translates to CSVIWGPGALTDTQYF.

This CDR3 reads CASSPTPGNTEAFF. In DNA form, the CDR3 reads TGTGCCAGCAGCCCGACCCCGGGGAATACTGAAGCTTTCTTT. The chain recombines TRBV5-5 with TRBJ1-1; no firm D call. The CDR3 sequence is 14 residues long. Germline CDR1 and CDR2: SGHKS and YYEKEE (reference sequence). V was shortened by 4 bases and J by 5 bases, with 15 bases between the two germline ends.

By proportion, this clone is medium-sized. The chain combines TRBV6-2 or TRBV6-3 with TRBJ1-6; D gene ambiguous. Trimming stripped 0 bases from V and 4 bases from J, with 7 bases between. CDR3 size: 15 residues. Germline V gene lookup returns CDR1 MNHEY and CDR2 SVGEGT. CDR3 sequence reads: CASSYSLGYNSPLHF. The DNA of the CDR3 is TGTGCCAGCAGTTACTCTCTCGGATATAATTCACCCCTCCACTTT.

The V and J genes are TRBV5-1 and TRBJ1-5, with 7 bases aligning to TRBD1. Germline V gene lookup returns CDR1 SGHRS and CDR2 YFSETQ. J gave up 5 bases and V 0 bases, and 2 bases lay outside the gene matches. This CDR3 is 14 amino acids long. The CDR3 loop reads CASSLAGGDQPQHF. DNA of the CDR3: TGCGCCAGCAGCTTGGCAGGGGGAGATCAGCCCCAGCATTTT.

CDR3 protein: CASSFPRTGERITNEKLFF. The DNA for the CDR3 is TGTGCCAGCAGCTTCCCCCGGACAGGGGAAAGGATAACTAATGAAAAACTGTTTTTT. The chain joins TRBV7-9 to TRBJ1-4; 9 bases line up with TRBD1. The CDR3 is 19 amino acids. The ends lost 3 bases at V and 1 base at J; junction bases unmatched: 12. Germline assignment: CDR1 SEHNR and CDR2 FQNEAQ (reference sequence).

V is TRBV27 and J is TRBJ2-1; maybe TRBD1 (6 bases). CDR3 size: 14 residues. With 5 bases removed from V and 10 bases from J, the gap between germline ends came to 18 bases. The germline V gene encodes CDR1 MNHEY and CDR2 SMNVEV (reference sequence). The CDR3 nucleotides read TGTGCCAGCAGTCCCGGCCCAGGGGTTTCGGAGCAGTTCTTC. As protein: CASSPGPGVSEQFF.

This chain joins TRBV28 and TRBJ2-5; 10 bases line up with TRBD1. CDR1 and CDR2 (germline): MDHEN, SYDVKM. The CDR3 sequence is 15 residues long. J gave up 5 bases and V 7 bases, and 10 bases lay outside the gene matches. The chain's CDR3 is CASNSETGGEETQYF. The CDR3 region has the DNA TGTGCCAGCAATTCCGAGACAGGGGGCGAGGAGACCCAGTACTTC.

The rearrangement joins TRBV7-9 to TRBJ2-7; 9 bases fit TRBD1. The CDR3 is made up of 15 amino acids. The ends lost 4 bases at V and 4 bases at J; junction bases unmatched: 8. Germline V gene data show CDR1 as SEHNR and CDR2 as FQNEAQ (reference sequence). Here the CDR3 DNA reads TGTGCCAGCAGCTCGGGCGGGGACAGGGTTTACGAGCAGTACTTC. It translates to CASSSGGDRVYEQYF.

This chain links TRBV5-4 with TRBJ2-2; 12 bases are shared with TRBD2. V was clipped by 2 bases and J by 4 bases; unmatched bases: 6. Germline V CDR1 and CDR2: SGHNT, YYREEE (reference sequence). The CDR3 runs to 17 residues. CDR3 region: CASSFLPSGGVTGELFF. For the CDR3, the DNA is TGTGCCAGCAGCTTTTTACCTAGCGGGGGGGTCACCGGGGAGCTGTTTTTT.

This chain joins TRBV10-2 and TRBJ2-1, with 14 bases lining up with TRBD2. The CDR3 is made up of 18 amino acids. Germline CDR1 and CDR2: WSHSY and SAAADI. Germline trimming cut 3 bases from V and 5 bases from J; bases unmatched to any gene: 9. The CDR3 here is CASSDPTSGRAGHNEQFF. In DNA form, the CDR3 reads TGCGCCAGCAGTGATCCGACTAGCGGGAGGGCCGGCCACAATGAGCAGTTCTTC.